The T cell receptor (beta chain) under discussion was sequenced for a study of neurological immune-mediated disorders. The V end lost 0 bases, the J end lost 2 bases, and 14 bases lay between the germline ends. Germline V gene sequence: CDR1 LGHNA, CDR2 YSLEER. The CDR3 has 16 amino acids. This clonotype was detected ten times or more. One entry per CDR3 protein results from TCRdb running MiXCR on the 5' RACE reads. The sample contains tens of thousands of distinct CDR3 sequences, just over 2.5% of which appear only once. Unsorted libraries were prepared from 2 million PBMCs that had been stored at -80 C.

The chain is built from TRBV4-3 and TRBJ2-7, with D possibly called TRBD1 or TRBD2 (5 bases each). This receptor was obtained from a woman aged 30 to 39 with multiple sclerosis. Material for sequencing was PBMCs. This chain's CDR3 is CASSQEPPGDPYEQYF. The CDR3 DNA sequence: TGCGCCAGCAGCCAAGAACCCCCCGGGGACCCCTACGAGCAGTACTTC.